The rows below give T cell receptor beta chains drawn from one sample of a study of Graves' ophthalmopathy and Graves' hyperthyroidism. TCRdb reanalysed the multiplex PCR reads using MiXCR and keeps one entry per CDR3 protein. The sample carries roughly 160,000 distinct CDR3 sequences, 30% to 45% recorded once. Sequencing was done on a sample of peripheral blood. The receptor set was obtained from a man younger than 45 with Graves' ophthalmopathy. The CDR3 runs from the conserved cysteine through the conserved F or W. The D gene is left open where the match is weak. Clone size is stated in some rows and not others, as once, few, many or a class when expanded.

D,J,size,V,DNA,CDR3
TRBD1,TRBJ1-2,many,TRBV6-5,TGTGCCAGCAGTCCCGACAGGGGTGACTATGGCTACACCTTC,CASSPDRGDYGYTF
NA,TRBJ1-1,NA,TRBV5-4,TGTGCCAGCACTAACGGGAGTAACCACCCTGAAGCTTTCTTT,CASTNGSNHPEAFF
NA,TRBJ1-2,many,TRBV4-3,TGCGCCAGCAGCCAAGATTGGGCGGACGGGTTCTATGGCTACACCTTC,CASSQDWADGFYGYTF
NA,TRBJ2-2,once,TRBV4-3,TGCGCCAGCAGCCAAGAGGAGAACGGGGAGCTGTTTTTT,CASSQEENGELFF
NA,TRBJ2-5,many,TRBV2,TGTGCCAGCAGGACTTGGGGAGGGACCCAGTACTTC,CASRTWGGTQYF
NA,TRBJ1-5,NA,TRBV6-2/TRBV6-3,TGTGCCAGCACCGCTGGGAGGGGAGATCAGCCCCAGCATTTT,CASTAGRGDQPQHF
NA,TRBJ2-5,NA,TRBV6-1,TGTGCCAGCAGTGAGCGGACAGCGAAAGAGACCCAGTACTTC,CASSERTAKETQYF
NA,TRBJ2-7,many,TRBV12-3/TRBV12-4,TGTGCCAGCTTACCCCAGGGCTCCTACGAGCAGTACTTC,CASLPQGSYEQYF
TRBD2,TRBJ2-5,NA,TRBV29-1,TGCAGCGTTGGTTCTAGCGGGGGAAAAGAGACCCAGTACTTC,CSVGSSGGKETQYF
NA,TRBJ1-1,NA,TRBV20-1,TGCAGTCAGAAGCGGGGGCAGTCGAACACTGAAGCTTTCTTT,CSQKRGQSNTEAFF
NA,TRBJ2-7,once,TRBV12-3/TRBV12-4,TGTGCCAGCAGGCTAAGCGGACCAGCCTACGAGCAGTACTTC,CASRLSGPAYEQYF
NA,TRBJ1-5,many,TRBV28,TGTGCCAGCAGGCCGGGACCGCTCTCAAGTCAGCCCCAGCATTTT,CASRPGPLSSQPQHF
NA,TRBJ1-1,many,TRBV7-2,TGTGCCAGCAGCTTAGCTCTGGGGCTCACTGAAGCTTTCTTT,CASSLALGLTEAFF
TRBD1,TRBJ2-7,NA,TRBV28,TGTGCCAGCAGTTTTAACCCCGCCCCGGACAGGCGATACTACGAGCAGTACTTC,CASSFNPAPDRRYYEQYF
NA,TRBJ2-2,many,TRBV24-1,TGTGCCACCAGTGACCCCAATGTCGGGACGGTCGGGGAGCTGTTTTTT,CATSDPNVGTVGELFF
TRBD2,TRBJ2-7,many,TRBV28,TGTGCCAGCAGTCCCCCGGGTAGGCGGGGGGACTACGAGCAGTACTTC,CASSPPGRRGDYEQYF
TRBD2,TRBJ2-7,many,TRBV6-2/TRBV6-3,TGTGCCAGCAATCTTATTACTAGCGGCGAGCAGTACTTC,CASNLITSGEQYF
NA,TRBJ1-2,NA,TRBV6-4,TGTGCCAGCAGTGACTCGGCCGGACAGATCTATGGCTACACCTTC,CASSDSAGQIYGYTF
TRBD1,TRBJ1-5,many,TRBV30,TGTGCCTGGGACAGGGGCGACCAGCCCCAGCATTTT,CAWDRGDQPQHF
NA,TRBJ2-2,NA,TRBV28,TGTGCCAGCAGGCGGAGGTCAGTGACCGGGGAGCTGTTTTTT,CASRRRSVTGELFF
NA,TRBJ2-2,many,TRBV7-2,TGTGCCAGCAGCTTATTTCAGGGGGGCGCGGGCACCGGGGAGCTGTTTTTT,CASSLFQGGAGTGELFF
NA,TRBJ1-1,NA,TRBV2,TGTGCCAGCGGGAGGGACGTTATTACTGAAGCTTTCTTT,CASGRDVITEAFF
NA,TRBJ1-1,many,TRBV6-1,TGTGCCAGCAGTGGGAACTTTGGCACTGAAGCTTTCTTT,CASSGNFGTEAFF
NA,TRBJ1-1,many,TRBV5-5,TGTGCCAGCGGCAAACCGGGACAACAGAACACTGAAGCTTTCTTT,CASGKPGQQNTEAFF
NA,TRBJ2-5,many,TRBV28,TGTGCCAGCAGTACCCCGGATGACAGGCGAGGGGAAGAGACCCAGTACTTC,CASSTPDDRRGEETQYF
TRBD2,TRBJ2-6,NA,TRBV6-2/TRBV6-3,TGTGCCAGCAGTTACCAACTAGCGATCTCTGGGGCCAACGTCCTGACTTTC,CASSYQLAISGANVLTF
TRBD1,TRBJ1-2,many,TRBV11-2,TGTGCCAGCAGCTTCCTCGAAGGGACAGGGGCTTTTGGCTACACCTTC,CASSFLEGTGAFGYTF
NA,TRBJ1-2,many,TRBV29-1,TGCAGCGTTGCGGGACCGACAAACTATGGCTACACCTTC,CSVAGPTNYGYTF
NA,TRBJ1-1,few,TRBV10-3,TGTGCCATCAGGGGTGAGGGTCCAGAAGCTTTCTTT,CAIRGEGPEAFF